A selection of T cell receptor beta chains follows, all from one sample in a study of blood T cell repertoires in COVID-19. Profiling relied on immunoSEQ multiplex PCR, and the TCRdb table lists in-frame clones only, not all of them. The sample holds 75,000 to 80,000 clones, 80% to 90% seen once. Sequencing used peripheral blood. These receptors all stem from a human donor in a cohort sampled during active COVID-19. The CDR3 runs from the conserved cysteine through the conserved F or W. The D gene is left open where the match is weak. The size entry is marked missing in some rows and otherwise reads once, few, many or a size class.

CDR3nt: TGTGCCAGCAGTCCCAGAGTAGTGGGGACAGGGCTCAATCAGCCCCAGCATTTT
CDR3aa: CASSPRVVGTGLNQPQHF
d_gene: TRBD1
j_gene: TRBJ1-5
v_gene: TRBV27
abundance: -

CDR3nt: TGTGCCAGCTCACCTCAGGGACAGGGGGTGGCGGATACGCAGTATTTT
CDR3aa: CASSPQGQGVADTQYF
d_gene: TRBD1
j_gene: TRBJ2-3
v_gene: TRBV18
abundance: -

CDR3nt: TGTGCCAGCAGTCATCGACAGGGTGGATTCTTCAATACCTTC
CDR3aa: CASSHRQGGFFNTF
d_gene: TRBD1
j_gene: TRBJ1-2
v_gene: TRBV28
abundance: -

CDR3nt: TGTGCCAGCTCACCACTGGCAGAGGTAATCACAGATACGCAGTATTTT
CDR3aa: CASSPLAEVITDTQYF
d_gene: -
j_gene: TRBJ2-3
v_gene: TRBV18
abundance: -

CDR3nt: TGTGCCAGCAGCGTAGTAGTAAGTGAGGTCAACACCGGGGAGCTGTTTTTT
CDR3aa: CASSVVVSEVNTGELFF
d_gene: -
j_gene: TRBJ2-2
v_gene: TRBV9
abundance: -

CDR3nt: TGTGCCAGCAGCTTTGGACAGGGGGGCAATTCACCCCTCCACTTT
CDR3aa: CASSFGQGGNSPLHF
d_gene: TRBD1
j_gene: TRBJ1-6
v_gene: TRBV5-4
abundance: once

CDR3nt: TGCAGCGTTGGGGGACCGACAGGGGGCAGACAGCCCCAGCATTTT
CDR3aa: CSVGGPTGGRQPQHF
d_gene: TRBD1
j_gene: TRBJ1-5
v_gene: TRBV29-1
abundance: -

CDR3nt: TGTGCCAGCAGCCAACCGGGTTCCGGAAACACCATATATTTT
CDR3aa: CASSQPGSGNTIYF
d_gene: -
j_gene: TRBJ1-3
v_gene: TRBV3-1/TRBV3-2
abundance: once

CDR3nt: TGTGCCAGCAGCTTAGCTGGAGGAGGAGGCTCCTACGAGCAGTACTTC
CDR3aa: CASSLAGGGGSYEQYF
d_gene: -
j_gene: TRBJ2-7
v_gene: TRBV11-3
abundance: -

CDR3nt: TGTGCCAGTAGTCCCCATCCGGCGGGGGGTTCTAGCACAGATACGCAGTATTTT
CDR3aa: CASSPHPAGGSSTDTQYF
d_gene: TRBD2
j_gene: TRBJ2-3
v_gene: TRBV19
abundance: -